The sequence of this T cell receptor (beta chain) was determined in a study of Graves' ophthalmopathy and Graves' hyperthyroidism. Using RNA transcripts, the TCR beta CDR3 regions were amplified. Following a first-round RT-PCR that used HTBI primers, a second-round multiplex PCR was carried out. MiXCR, applied by TCRdb to the multiplex PCR reads, yields one record per CDR3 protein. Here the sample spans 150,000 to 200,000 distinct CDR3 sequences, around two fifths being singletons. Study conclusions and caveats: Among expanded thyroid clonotypes above 0.001 frequency, most also occurred in blood.

For this clonotype: The antigen is not known.

The TCR originated in a woman aged 40 to 50 with Graves' ophthalmopathy. The sequencing sample was made of peripheral blood.

In nucleotides, the CDR3 is TGTGCCAGCAGTCCGAGGAGGAACACCGGGGAGCTGTTTTTT. Its protein product is CASSPRRNTGELFF. The rearrangement uses TRBV6-1 and TRBJ2-2; no definite D call. CDR1 MNHNS and CDR2 SASEGT come from the germline V gene. The CDR3 sequence is 14 residues long. Trimming stripped 5 bases from V and 1 base from J, with 8 bases between.